This T cell receptor beta chain was found in a study of early T cells in non-severe SARS-CoV-2 infection. Study details: The chains were unpaired, and the sequenced material was bulk RNA from unsorted whole blood.

Unique molecular identifiers were attached to individual cDNA molecules. A single record per CDR3 protein comes from TCRdb applying MiXCR to the 5' RACE reads. This repertoire shows some 66,000 distinct CDR3 sequences, roughly an eighth found once; its top ten account for approximately 4.4%. Regarding the study as a whole: Private and CD4 specificities were missed by VDJdb matching, skewed to anti-spike CD8.

The V gene lost 6 bases and the J gene lost 3 bases, with 12 bases spanning the gap. The CDR3 contains 13 residues. Looked up from germline, CDR1 is DFQATT and CDR2 is SNEGSKA (reference sequence). In the case of this clonotype: The antigen remains unidentified.

The gene calls are TRBV20-1 and TRBJ1-5; a weak D match, TRBD1 (6 bases). Specimen: whole blood. The origin of this receptor is an adult who was a healthcare worker with PCR-confirmed SARS-CoV-2 infection or an uninfected control (not recorded which). The DNA of the CDR3 is TGCAGTGCCAGGGGTCAGCTCAATCAGCCCCAGCATTTT. This encodes CSARGQLNQPQHF.